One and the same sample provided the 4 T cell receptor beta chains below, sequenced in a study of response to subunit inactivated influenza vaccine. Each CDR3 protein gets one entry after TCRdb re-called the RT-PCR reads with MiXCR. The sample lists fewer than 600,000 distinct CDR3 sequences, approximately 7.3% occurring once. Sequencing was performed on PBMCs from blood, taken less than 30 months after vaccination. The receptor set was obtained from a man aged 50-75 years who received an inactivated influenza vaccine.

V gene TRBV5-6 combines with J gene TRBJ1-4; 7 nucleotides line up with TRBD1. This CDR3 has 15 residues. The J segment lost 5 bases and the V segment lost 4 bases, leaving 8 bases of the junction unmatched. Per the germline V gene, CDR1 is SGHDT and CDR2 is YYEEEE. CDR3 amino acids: CASSIAGQYNEKLFF. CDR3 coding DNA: TGTGCCAGCAGCATAGCGGGACAGTACAATGAAAAACTGTTTTTT.

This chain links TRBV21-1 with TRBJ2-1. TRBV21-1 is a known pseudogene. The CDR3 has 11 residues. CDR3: CASTPYDEQFF. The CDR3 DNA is TGTGCCAGCACTCCATACGATGAGCAGTTCTTC.

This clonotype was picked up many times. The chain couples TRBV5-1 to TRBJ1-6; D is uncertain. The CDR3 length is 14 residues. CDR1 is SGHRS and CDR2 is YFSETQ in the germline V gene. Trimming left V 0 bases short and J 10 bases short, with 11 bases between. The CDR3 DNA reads TGCGCCAGCAGCTTGGGAAATGAGGGATCACCCCTCCACTTT. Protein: CASSLGNEGSPLHF. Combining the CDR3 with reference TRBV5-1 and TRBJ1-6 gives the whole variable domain KAGVTQTPRYLIKTRGQQVTLSCSPISGHRSVSWYQQTPGQGLQFLFEYFSETQRNKGNFPGRFSGRQFSNSRSEMNVSTLELGDSALYLCASSLGNEGSPLHFGNGTRLTVT.

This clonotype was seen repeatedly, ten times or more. CDR3 protein: CASSALSGTDLRGHNYNEQFF. The CDR3 nucleotides read TGTGCCAGCAGCGCCCTTTCCGGGACAGACCTTAGGGGACACAACTACAATGAGCAGTTCTTC. The chain carries TRBV11-1 and TRBJ2-1; 7 bases align to TRBD1. The CDR3 loop spans 21 amino acids. In germline, CDR1 is SGHAT, CDR2 FQDESV (reference sequence). V dropped 5 bases and J dropped 3; count of bases not matched to a gene: 25.